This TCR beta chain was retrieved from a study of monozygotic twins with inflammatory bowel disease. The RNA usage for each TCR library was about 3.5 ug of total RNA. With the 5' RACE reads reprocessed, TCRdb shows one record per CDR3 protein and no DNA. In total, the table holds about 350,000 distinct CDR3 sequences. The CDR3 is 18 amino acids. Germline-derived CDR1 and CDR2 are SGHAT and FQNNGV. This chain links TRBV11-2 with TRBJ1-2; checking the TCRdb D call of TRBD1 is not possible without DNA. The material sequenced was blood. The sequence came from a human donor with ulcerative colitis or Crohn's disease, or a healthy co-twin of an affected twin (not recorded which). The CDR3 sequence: CASSPWEEIGTGFYGYTF.